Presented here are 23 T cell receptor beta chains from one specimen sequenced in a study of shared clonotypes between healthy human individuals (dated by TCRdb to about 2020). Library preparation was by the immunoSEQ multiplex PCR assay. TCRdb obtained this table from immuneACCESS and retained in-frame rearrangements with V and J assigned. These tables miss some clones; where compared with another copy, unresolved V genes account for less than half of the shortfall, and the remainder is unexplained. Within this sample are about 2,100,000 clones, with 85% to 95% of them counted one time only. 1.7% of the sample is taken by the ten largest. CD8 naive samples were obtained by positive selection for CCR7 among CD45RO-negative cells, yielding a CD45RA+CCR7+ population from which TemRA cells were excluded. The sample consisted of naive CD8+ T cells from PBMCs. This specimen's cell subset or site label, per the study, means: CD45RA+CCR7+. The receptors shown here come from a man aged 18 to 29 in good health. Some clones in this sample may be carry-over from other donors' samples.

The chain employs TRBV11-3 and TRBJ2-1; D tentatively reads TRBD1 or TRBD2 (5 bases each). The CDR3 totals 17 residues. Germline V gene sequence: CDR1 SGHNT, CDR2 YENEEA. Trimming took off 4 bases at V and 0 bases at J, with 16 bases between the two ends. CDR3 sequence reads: CASSSQLGAGSYNEQFF. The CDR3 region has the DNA TGTGCCAGCAGCTCCCAACTCGGGGCGGGCTCCTACAATGAGCAGTTCTTC.

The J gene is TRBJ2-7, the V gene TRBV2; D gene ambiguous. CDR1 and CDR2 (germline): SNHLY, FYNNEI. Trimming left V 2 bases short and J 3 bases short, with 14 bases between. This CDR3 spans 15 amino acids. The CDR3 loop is CASSESSQWGYEQYF. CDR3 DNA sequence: TGTGCCAGCAGTGAAAGTAGCCAGTGGGGCTACGAGCAGTACTTC.

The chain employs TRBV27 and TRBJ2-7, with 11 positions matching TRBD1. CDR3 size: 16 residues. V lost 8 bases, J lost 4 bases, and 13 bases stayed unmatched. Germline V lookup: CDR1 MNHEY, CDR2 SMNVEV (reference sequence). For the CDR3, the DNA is TGTGCCAGCTTGGGGGTAGGGACAGGGGGGTCTTACGAGCAGTACTTC. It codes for CASLGVGTGGSYEQYF.

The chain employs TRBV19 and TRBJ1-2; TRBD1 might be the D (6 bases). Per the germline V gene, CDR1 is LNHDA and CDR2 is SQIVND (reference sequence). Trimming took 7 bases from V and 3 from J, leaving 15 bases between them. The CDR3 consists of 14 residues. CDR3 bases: TGTGCCAGTACCCGTTCCAGACAGGACTATGGCTACACCTTC. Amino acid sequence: CASTRSRQDYGYTF.

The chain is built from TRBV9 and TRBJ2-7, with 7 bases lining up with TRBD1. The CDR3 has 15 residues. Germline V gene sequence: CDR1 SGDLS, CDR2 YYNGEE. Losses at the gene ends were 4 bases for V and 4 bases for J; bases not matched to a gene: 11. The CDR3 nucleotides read TGTGCCAGCAGCCCCACGGACAGGCCCGGATACGAGCAGTACTTC. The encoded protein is CASSPTDRPGYEQYF. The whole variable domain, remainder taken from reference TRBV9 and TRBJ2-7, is DSGVTQTPKHLITATGQRVTLRCSPRSGDLSVYWYQQSLDQGLQFLIQYYNGEERAKGNILERFSAQQFPDLHSELNLSSLELGDSALYFCASSPTDRPGYEQYFGPGTRLTVT.

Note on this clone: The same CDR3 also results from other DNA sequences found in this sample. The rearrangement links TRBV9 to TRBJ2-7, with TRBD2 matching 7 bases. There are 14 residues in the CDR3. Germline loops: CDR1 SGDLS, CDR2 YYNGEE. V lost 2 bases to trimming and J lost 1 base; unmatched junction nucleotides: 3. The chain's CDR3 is CASSVSSGSYEQYF. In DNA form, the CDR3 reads TGTGCCAGCAGCGTCTCTAGCGGTTCCTACGAGCAGTACTTC.

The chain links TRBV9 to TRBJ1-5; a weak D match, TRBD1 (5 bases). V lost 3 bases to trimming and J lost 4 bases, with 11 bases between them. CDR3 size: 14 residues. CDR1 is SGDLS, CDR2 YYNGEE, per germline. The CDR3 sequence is CASSDDGANQPQHF. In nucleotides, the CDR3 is TGTGCCAGCAGCGACGACGGGGCAAATCAGCCCCAGCATTTT.

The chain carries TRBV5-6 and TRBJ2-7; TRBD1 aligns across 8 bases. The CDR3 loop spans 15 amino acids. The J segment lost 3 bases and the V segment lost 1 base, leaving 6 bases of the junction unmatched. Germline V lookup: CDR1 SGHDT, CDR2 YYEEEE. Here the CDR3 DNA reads TGTGCCAGCAGCTTGAGTTGGACAGGGATCTACGAGCAGTACTTC. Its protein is CASSLSWTGIYEQYF.

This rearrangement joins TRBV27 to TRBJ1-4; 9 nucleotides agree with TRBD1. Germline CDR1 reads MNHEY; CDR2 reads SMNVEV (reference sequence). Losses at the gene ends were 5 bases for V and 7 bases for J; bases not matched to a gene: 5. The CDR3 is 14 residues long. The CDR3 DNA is TGTGCCAGCAGTCCGACAGGGGGGGGTGAAAAACTGTTTTTT. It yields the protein CASSPTGGGEKLFF.

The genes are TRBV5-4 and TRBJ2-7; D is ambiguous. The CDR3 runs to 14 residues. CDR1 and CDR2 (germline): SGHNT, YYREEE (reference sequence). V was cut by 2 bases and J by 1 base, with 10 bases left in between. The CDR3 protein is CASSFRGESYEQYF. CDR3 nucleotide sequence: TGTGCCAGCAGCTTCCGAGGAGAGTCCTACGAGCAGTACTTC.

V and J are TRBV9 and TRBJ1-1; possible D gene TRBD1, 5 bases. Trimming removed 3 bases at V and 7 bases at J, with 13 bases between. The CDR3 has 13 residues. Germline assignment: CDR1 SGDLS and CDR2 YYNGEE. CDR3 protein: CASSGDAQDEAFF. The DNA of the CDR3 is TGTGCCAGCAGCGGGGACGCACAAGATGAAGCTTTCTTT.

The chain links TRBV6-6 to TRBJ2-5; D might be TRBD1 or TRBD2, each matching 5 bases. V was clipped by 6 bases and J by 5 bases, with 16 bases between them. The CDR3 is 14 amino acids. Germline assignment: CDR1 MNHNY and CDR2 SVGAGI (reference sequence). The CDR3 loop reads CASSLGTDWETQYF. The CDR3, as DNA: TGTGCCAGCAGCCTGGGGACGGACTGGGAGACCCAGTACTTC.

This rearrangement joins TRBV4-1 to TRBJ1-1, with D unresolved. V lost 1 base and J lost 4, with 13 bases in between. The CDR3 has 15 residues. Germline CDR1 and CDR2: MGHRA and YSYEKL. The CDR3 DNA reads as TGCGCCAGCAGCCAAGCGGCGGGTAGGAGCACTGAAGCTTTCTTT. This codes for CASSQAAGRSTEAFF.

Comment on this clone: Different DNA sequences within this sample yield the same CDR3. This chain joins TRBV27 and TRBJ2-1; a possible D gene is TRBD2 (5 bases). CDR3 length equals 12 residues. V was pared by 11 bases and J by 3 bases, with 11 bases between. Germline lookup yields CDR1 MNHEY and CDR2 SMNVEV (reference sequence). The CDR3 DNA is TGTGCCTCGAGCGGAGTCTACAATGAGCAGTTCTTC. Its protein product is CASSGVYNEQFF.

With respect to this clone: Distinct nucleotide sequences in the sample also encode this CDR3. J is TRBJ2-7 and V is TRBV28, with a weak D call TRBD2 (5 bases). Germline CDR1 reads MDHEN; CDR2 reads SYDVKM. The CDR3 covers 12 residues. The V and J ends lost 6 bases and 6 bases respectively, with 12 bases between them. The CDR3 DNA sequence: TGTGCCAGCAGCCAAAATCGGGGCGAGCAGTACTTC. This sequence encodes CASSQNRGEQYF.

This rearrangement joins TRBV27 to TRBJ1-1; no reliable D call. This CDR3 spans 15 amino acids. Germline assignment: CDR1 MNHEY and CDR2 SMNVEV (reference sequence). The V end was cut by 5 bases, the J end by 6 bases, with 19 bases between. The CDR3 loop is CASSPLEGFTSEAFF. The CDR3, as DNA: TGTGCCAGCAGTCCCCTCGAAGGGTTCACCTCTGAAGCTTTCTTT.

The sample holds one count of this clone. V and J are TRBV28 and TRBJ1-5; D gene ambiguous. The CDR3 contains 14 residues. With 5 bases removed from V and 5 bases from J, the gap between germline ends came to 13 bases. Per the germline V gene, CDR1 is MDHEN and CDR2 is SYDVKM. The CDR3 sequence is CASSPTREDQPQHF. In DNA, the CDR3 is TGTGCCAGCAGTCCCACTAGGGAGGATCAGCCCCAGCATTTT.

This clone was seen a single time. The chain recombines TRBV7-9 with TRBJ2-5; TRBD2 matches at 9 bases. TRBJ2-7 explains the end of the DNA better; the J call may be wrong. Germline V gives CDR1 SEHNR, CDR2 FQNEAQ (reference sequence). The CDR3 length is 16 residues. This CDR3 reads CASSSGPSGKSDEQYF. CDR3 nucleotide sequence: TGTGCCAGCAGCTCTGGCCCTAGCGGGAAGTCGGACGAGCAGTACTTC.

CDR3 residues: CASSLAEGKSIYEQYF. The DNA of the CDR3 is TGTGCCAGCAGCTTAGCTGAGGGTAAAAGTATCTACGAGCAGTACTTC. J is TRBJ2-7 and V is TRBV7-9; D perhaps matches TRBD2 (5 bases). This CDR3 has 16 amino acids. Deletions cut 0 bases from V and 3 bases from J, with 15 bases between. Looked up from germline, CDR1 is SEHNR and CDR2 is FQNEAQ (reference sequence).

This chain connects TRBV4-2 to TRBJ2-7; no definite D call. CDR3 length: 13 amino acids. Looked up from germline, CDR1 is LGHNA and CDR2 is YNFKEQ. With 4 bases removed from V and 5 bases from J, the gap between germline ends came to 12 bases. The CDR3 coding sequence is TGTGCCAGCAGCCTCCATGTCCGGGACGAGCAGTACTTC. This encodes CASSLHVRDEQYF.

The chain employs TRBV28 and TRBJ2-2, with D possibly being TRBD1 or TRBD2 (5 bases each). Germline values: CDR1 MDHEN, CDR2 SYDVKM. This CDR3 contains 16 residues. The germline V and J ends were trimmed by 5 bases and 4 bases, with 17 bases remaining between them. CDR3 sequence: CASSPDGIGGTGELFF. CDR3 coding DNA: TGTGCCAGCAGTCCGGACGGGATTGGGGGCACCGGGGAGCTGTTTTTT.

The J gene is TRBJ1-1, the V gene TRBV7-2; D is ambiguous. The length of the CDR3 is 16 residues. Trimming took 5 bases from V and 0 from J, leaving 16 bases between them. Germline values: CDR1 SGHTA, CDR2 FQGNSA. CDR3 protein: CASSPYSVRMNTEAFF. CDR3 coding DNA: TGTGCCAGCAGCCCGTATTCGGTCAGGATGAACACTGAAGCTTTCTTT.

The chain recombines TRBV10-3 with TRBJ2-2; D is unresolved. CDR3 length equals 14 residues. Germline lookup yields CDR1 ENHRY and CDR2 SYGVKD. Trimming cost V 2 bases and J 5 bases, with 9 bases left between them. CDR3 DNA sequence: TGTGCCATCAGTGAGCTCTATCGGACCGGGGAGCTGTTTTTT. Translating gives CAISELYRTGELFF.